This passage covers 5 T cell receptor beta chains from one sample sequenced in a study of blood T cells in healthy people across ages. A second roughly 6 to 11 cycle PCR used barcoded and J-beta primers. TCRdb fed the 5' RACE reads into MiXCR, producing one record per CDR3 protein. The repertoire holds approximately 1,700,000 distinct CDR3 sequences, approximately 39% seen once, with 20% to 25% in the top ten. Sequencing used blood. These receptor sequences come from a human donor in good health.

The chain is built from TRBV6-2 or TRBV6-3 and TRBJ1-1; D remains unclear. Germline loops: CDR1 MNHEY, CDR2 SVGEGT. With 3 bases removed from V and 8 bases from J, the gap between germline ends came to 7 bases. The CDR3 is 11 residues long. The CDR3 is CASSYWLEAFF. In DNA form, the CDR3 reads TGTGCCAGCAGTTATTGGTTGGAAGCTTTCTTT.

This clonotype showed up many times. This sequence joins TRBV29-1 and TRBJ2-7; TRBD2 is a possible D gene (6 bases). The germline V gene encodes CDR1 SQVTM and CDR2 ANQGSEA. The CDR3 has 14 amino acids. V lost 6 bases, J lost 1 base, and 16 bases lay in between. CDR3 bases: TGCAGCGTCGCCGTAAACGGGGGTTCCTACGAGCAGTACTTC. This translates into CSVAVNGGSYEQYF.

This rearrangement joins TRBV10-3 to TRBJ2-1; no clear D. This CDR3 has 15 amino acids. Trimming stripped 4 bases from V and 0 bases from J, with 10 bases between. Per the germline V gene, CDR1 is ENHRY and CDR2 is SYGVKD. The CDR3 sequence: CAISVGDSSYNEQFF. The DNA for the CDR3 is TGTGCCATCAGTGTCGGAGATAGCTCCTACAATGAGCAGTTCTTC.

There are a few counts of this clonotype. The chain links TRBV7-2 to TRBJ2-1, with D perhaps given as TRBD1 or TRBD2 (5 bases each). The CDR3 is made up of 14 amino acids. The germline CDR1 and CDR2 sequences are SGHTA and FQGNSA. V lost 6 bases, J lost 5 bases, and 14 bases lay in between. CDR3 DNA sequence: TGTGCCAGCAGTTTGGGGCCAGCGGACAATGAGCAGTTCTTC. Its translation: CASSLGPADNEQFF.

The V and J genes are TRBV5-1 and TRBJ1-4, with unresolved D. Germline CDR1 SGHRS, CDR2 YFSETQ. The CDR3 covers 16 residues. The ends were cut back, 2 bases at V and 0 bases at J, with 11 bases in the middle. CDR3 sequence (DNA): TGCGCCAGCAGCTTATCCATACTTTCAACTAATGAAAAACTGTTTTTT. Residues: CASSLSILSTNEKLFF.